This TCR beta chain was captured by sequencing in a study of shared clonotypes between healthy human individuals. Study-wide findings and caveats: Clonotypes shared by all four sorted-subset donors had higher generation probabilities than non-shared clonotypes.

In the naive CD8 group, cells lacked CD45RO and were positively selected for CCR7, so terminally differentiated effector memory CD45RA+ cells were left out. CDR3 length: 15 amino acids. Germline CDR1 reads SNHLY; CDR2 reads FYNNEI. V lost 4 bases to trimming and J lost 3 bases; unmatched junction nucleotides: 8. Remarks on this clone: The antigen is unknown.

The protocol was immunoSEQ multiplex PCR, while the TCRdb copy is restricted to in-frame clones and leaves out a portion. The table lists about 1,900,000 clones, approximately 95% of them singletons. Sequences were obtained from naive CD8+ T cells sorted from blood. This chain links TRBV2 with TRBJ2-7; 8 nucleotides agree with TRBD1. This receptor was obtained from a man aged 18-30 years in good health. CDR3 bases: TGTGCCAGCAGTGTCGCGGGCGGACAGGGCTACGAGCAGTACTTC. This sequence encodes CASSVAGGQGYEQYF.